The 25 T cell receptor beta chains reported below all come from one sample, sequenced in a study of regulatory T cells in long-lasting Graves disease. The time point here: newly diagnosed GD, antithyroid drugs for less than 3 months. RNA isolated from PBMCs was used to make the TCR library. Researchers made TCR beta libraries by using iRepertoire HTBI primers and running Arm-PCR on CDR3 regions. Via MiXCR, TCRdb re-called the multiplex PCR reads, giving one row per CDR3 protein. Among under 250,000 distinct CDR3 sequences, roughly 19% were seen once, and the ten largest hold 10% to 15%. These data were also filed under a second study, of T cells in Graves' hyperthyroidism and ophthalmopathy.

The sample was peripheral blood mononuclear cells (PBMCs), taken at new diagnosis, from a patient treated with antithyroid drugs. The source of these receptors is a woman aged 25 to 39 with Graves disease.

This clonotype was observed many times. This rearrangement joins TRBV6-2 or TRBV6-3 to TRBJ1-1; TRBD1 is a possible D gene (5 bases). The CDR3 spans 14 residues. Germline V gene data show CDR1 as MNHEY and CDR2 as SVGEGT. Trimming stripped 5 bases from V and 10 bases from J, with 20 bases between. CDR3 region: CASSELGVLRGAFF. The CDR3 region has the DNA TGTGCCAGCAGTGAATTGGGGGTCCTCCGGGGAGCTTTCTTT.

This clonotype showed up many times. The rearrangement uses TRBV19 and TRBJ1-2, with 9 nucleotides matching TRBD1. The CDR3 is 13 residues long. Germline-derived CDR1 and CDR2 are LNHDA and SQIVND (reference sequence). Losses at the gene ends were 5 bases for V and 6 bases for J; bases not matched to a gene: 4. The CDR3 sequence: CASSRRDRDGYTF. The CDR3 DNA follows: TGTGCCAGTAGTCGCCGGGACAGGGATGGCTACACCTTC. The full variable domain, with the rest looked up from reference TRBV19 and TRBJ1-2, is DGGITQSPKYLFRKEGQNVTLSCEQNLNHDAMYWYRQDPGQGLRLIYYSQIVNDFQKGDIAEGYSVSREKKESFPLTVTSAQKNPTAFYLCASSRRDRDGYTFGSGTRLTVV.

The sample holds many counts of this clonotype. The CDR3 sequence is CAWSKIRTAKKETQYF. The CDR3 DNA sequence: TGTGCCTGGAGTAAGATAAGGACAGCTAAGAAAGAGACCCAGTACTTC. The chain employs TRBV30 and TRBJ2-5, with D maybe TRBD1 (6 bases). Per germline, CDR1 GTSNPN and CDR2 SVGIG (reference sequence). The CDR3 is 16 amino acids. Trimming took off 2 bases at V and 3 bases at J, with 19 bases between the two ends.

There are many counts of this clonotype. This sequence joins TRBV3-1 and TRBJ1-1, with 7 bases aligning to TRBD1. J was trimmed by 3 bases and V by 3 bases; bases with no gene match: 4. This CDR3 has 14 residues. Germline V gene lookup returns CDR1 LGHDT and CDR2 YNNKEL (reference sequence). CDR3 sequence: CASSQGGTDTEAFF. The CDR3 DNA reads TGTGCCAGCAGCCAGGGAGGGACAGACACTGAAGCTTTCTTT.

This clonotype was counted at least ten times. J is TRBJ1-6 and V is TRBV11-2; a weak D match, TRBD1 (5 bases). The CDR3 runs 15 residues. V dropped 11 bases and J dropped 2 bases, with 16 bases sitting between them. Germline CDR1 reads SGHAT; CDR2 reads FQNNGV. CDR3 bases: TGTGCCGCCGGAAGGGGATTCCCCTATAATTCACCCCTCCACTTT. Its protein product is CAAGRGFPYNSPLHF.

This clonotype was seen a few times. A much larger clone lies one base from this, so it may be a read error. The chain couples TRBV30 to TRBJ2-5, with D possibly TRBD1 on 5 matching bases. The DNA end is more similar to TRBJ2-1, so the J call may be wrong. The CDR3 is 13 amino acids. CDR1 GTSNPN and CDR2 SVGIG come from the germline V gene (reference sequence). The CDR3 loop reads CAWRWGSQETQFF. The CDR3 DNA sequence: TGTGCCTGGAGATGGGGCAGCCAAGAGACCCAGTTCTTC.

This sequence joins TRBV20-1 and TRBJ2-1; no clear D. V lost 3 bases, J lost 4 bases, and 16 bases lay in between. The length of the CDR3 is 15 residues. Germline CDR1 is DFQATT and CDR2 is SNEGSKA (reference sequence). The CDR3 sequence is CSARGSNPAYNEQFF. CDR3 bases: TGCAGTGCTAGGGGATCGAATCCCGCTTACAATGAGCAGTTCTTC.

Points on this clonotype: A far larger clone is just one base off, so this is likely a read error. The genes are TRBV11-2 and TRBJ1-5, with D possibly TRBD1 on 5 matching bases. There are 14 residues in the CDR3. Germline-derived CDR1 and CDR2 are SGHAT and FQNNGV. Trimming took 5 bases from V and 3 from J, leaving 11 bases between them. CDR3 sequence reads: CASSAPGNNQPQHF. CDR3 DNA: TGTGCCAGCAGCGCTCCAGGGAACAATCAGCCCCAGCATTTT.

This clonotype appeared many times. The V gene is TRBV28, the J gene TRBJ2-7; TRBD2 matches at 11 bases. The V segment lost 4 bases and the J segment 2 bases; nucleotides outside the gene matches: 7. The CDR3 contains 16 residues. Germline CDR1 is MDHEN and CDR2 is SYDVKM. CDR3 bases: TGTGCCAGCAGTTGGGGACCGGGACTAGCGGCCTACGAGCAGTACTTC. Encoded protein: CASSWGPGLAAYEQYF.

This clonotype was counted ten times or more. The chain combines TRBV28 with TRBJ1-1; 8 bases are shared with TRBD1. J was trimmed by 1 base and V by 5 bases; bases with no gene match: 6. The CDR3 extends over 15 amino acids. Looked up from germline, CDR1 is MDHEN and CDR2 is SYDVKM. In DNA form, the CDR3 reads TGTGCCAGCAGTGGCCAGGGGGCGGCGAACACTGAAGCTTTCTTT. Residues: CASSGQGAANTEAFF. Combining the CDR3 with reference TRBV28 and TRBJ1-1 gives the whole variable domain DVKVTQSSRYLVKRTGEKVFLECVQDMDHENMFWYRQDPGLGLRLIYFSYDVKMKEKGDIPEGYSVSREKKERFSLILESASTNQTSMYLCASSGQGAANTEAFFGQGTRLTVV.

In the case of this clonotype: A much larger clone differs by one base, so this may be a read error. This chain links TRBV3-1 with TRBJ2-3; D could derive from TRBD1 or TRBD2 (5 bases each). The V end was cut by 5 bases, the J end by 0 bases, with 21 bases between. This CDR3 comprises 18 residues. The germline V gene encodes CDR1 LGHDT and CDR2 YNNKEL (reference sequence). CDR3 region: CASSSHGGSQASTDTQYF. CDR3 in DNA: TGTGCCAGCAGCTCACATGGGGGATCTCAGGCTAGCACAGATACGCAGTATTTT.

The table lists this clonotype with many counts. The chain has TRBV4-1 and TRBJ2-7, with 7 bases fitting TRBD2. Germline-derived CDR1 and CDR2 are MGHRA and YSYEKL. J gave up 0 bases and V 4 bases, and 9 bases lay outside the gene matches. The CDR3 sequence is 16 residues long. Here the CDR3 reads CASSLHRASGSYEQYF. The CDR3 bases are TGCGCCAGCAGCCTCCACCGGGCTAGCGGCTCCTACGAGCAGTACTTC.

This clonotype was detected many times. The chain uses TRBV13 and TRBJ2-5; no clear D gene. The CDR3 consists of 13 residues. CDR1 is PRHDT and CDR2 is FYEKMQ in the germline V gene (reference sequence). Trimming pared 8 bases from V and 1 base from J, leaving 11 bases between. The CDR3 DNA sequence: TGTGCCAGCGCTGACACCTCCCAAGAGACCCAGTACTTC. It encodes CASADTSQETQYF.

Note on this clonotype: A much larger clone differs by one base, so this may be a read error. V and J are TRBV20-1 and TRBJ2-2; 8 bases agree with TRBD1. Germline lookup yields CDR1 DFQATT and CDR2 SNEGSKA (reference sequence). CDR3 length: 14 amino acids. In nucleotides, the CDR3 is TGCAGTGCGGCGGGACAGGCGAACACCGGGGAGCTGCTTTTT. Protein sequence: CSAAGQANTGELLF.

This clonotype was recorded many times. This chain uses TRBV11-2 with TRBJ2-2; the match to TRBD1 covers 10 bases. Looked up from germline, CDR1 is SGHAT and CDR2 is FQNNGV. V lost 5 bases and J lost 3; bases outside the gene matches: 6. The CDR3 extends over 16 amino acids. The CDR3 region is CASSKTGGRYTGELFF. The CDR3 nucleotides are TGTGCCAGCAGCAAGACAGGGGGCCGGTACACCGGGGAGCTGTTTTTT.

This clonotype was counted a few times. The chain has TRBV9 and TRBJ1-3; D is perhaps TRBD1 (6 bases). Trimming removed 0 bases at V and 0 bases at J, with 25 bases between. The CDR3 totals 21 residues. The germline V gene encodes CDR1 SGDLS and CDR2 YYNGEE. The CDR3 reads CASSVARGGTSSPHSGNTIYF. CDR3 in DNA: TGTGCCAGCAGCGTAGCAAGAGGGGGGACGAGCAGCCCCCACTCTGGAAACACCATATATTTT.

The chain carries TRBV2 and TRBJ2-4; 10 nucleotides align to TRBD2. The DNA end is a closer match to TRBJ2-1, so the J assignment may be wrong. The CDR3 is made up of 17 amino acids. Germline V gene sequence: CDR1 SNHLY, CDR2 FYNNEI. The CDR3 sequence: CASSEAVLAGLTDTQFF. The DNA for the CDR3 is TGTGCCAGCAGTGAAGCTGTACTAGCGGGGCTTACAGATACGCAGTTCTTC.

The rearrangement joins TRBV12-3 or TRBV12-4 to TRBJ2-2; D may match TRBD1 or TRBD2 (6 bases each). There are 17 residues in the CDR3. Trimming stripped 2 bases from V and 3 bases from J, with 16 bases between. CDR3 in amino acids: CASSLNYGGRYTGELFF. The CDR3 DNA is TGTGCCAGCAGTTTAAATTATGGGGGGCGATACACCGGGGAGCTGTTTTTT.

The CDR3 DNA reads TGTGCCAGCAGTTCGCGACAGGGGAGGCACGAGCAGTACTTC. This encodes CASSSRQGRHEQYF. The gene calls are TRBV12-3 or TRBV12-4 and TRBJ2-7, with TRBD1 matching 8 bases. The CDR3 is 14 amino acids. Trimming removed 4 bases from V and 5 bases from J; junction bases left unmatched: 7.

The genes are TRBV30 and TRBJ1-1; maybe TRBD1 (5 bases). This CDR3 contains 15 residues. V dropped 1 base and J dropped 0 bases, with 12 bases sitting between them. Germline values: CDR1 GTSNPN, CDR2 SVGIG (reference sequence). The CDR3 spells CAWSAKGVLNTEAFF. The CDR3 DNA reads TGTGCCTGGAGTGCAAAAGGGGTCCTGAACACTGAAGCTTTCTTT. Filled out from reference TRBV30 and TRBJ1-1, the complete variable domain reads SQTIHQWPATLVQPVGSPLSLECTVEGTSNPNLYWYRQAAGRGLQLLFYSVGIGQISSEVPQNLSASRPQDRQFILSSKKLLLSDSGFYLCAWSAKGVLNTEAFFGQGTRLTVV.

The sample holds many counts of this clonotype. V gene TRBV28 combines with J gene TRBJ2-7, with 11 bases lining up with TRBD1. V gave up 5 bases and J gave up 2 bases; unmatched junction bases: 8. The germline gives CDR1 MDHEN, CDR2 SYDVKM. The CDR3 contains 16 residues. The CDR3 is CASSPGTGGVPYEQYF. The CDR3, as DNA: TGTGCCAGCAGTCCCGGGACAGGGGGGGTCCCCTACGAGCAGTACTTC.

This clonotype came up many times. The rearrangement links TRBV5-6 to TRBJ1-6; possibly TRBD1 for D (6 bases). Germline CDR1 is SGHDT and CDR2 is YYEEEE. Trimming removed 4 bases from V and 6 bases from J, with 14 bases in between. The CDR3 has 15 amino acids. As DNA, the CDR3 is TGTGCCAGCAGCGAACCAGGGGTTGGTAATTCACCCCTCCACTTT. Protein: CASSEPGVGNSPLHF.

Ten or more counts support this clonotype. The chain has TRBV28 and TRBJ1-2; D unclear. Deletions cut 5 bases from V and 6 bases from J, with 19 bases between. Germline CDR1 reads MDHEN; CDR2 reads SYDVKM. The CDR3 consists of 15 residues. Here the CDR3 reads CASSPNHWEVNGYTF. The DNA for the CDR3 is TGTGCCAGCAGTCCTAACCATTGGGAGGTAAATGGCTACACCTTC.

The CDR3 reads CASSPGTGGPIYGYTF. The CDR3 nucleotides are TGTGCCAGCAGTCCCGGGACAGGGGGACCCATCTATGGCTACACCTTC. The gene calls are TRBV5-6 and TRBJ1-2; 11 bases agree with TRBD1. The CDR3 is 16 residues long. The ends lost 5 bases at V and 4 bases at J; junction bases unmatched: 10. Germline V CDR1 and CDR2: SGHDT, YYEEEE.

This clonotype was detected ten times or more. The gene calls are TRBV6-1 and TRBJ1-2, with a possible D match to TRBD1 (6 bases). Deletions cut 6 bases from V and 0 bases from J, with 11 bases between. Germline CDR1 reads MNHNS; CDR2 reads SASEGT. The CDR3 is 14 residues long. The CDR3 spells CASRGGSANYGYTF. The DNA for the CDR3 is TGTGCCAGCAGGGGGGGCAGCGCTAACTATGGCTACACCTTC.